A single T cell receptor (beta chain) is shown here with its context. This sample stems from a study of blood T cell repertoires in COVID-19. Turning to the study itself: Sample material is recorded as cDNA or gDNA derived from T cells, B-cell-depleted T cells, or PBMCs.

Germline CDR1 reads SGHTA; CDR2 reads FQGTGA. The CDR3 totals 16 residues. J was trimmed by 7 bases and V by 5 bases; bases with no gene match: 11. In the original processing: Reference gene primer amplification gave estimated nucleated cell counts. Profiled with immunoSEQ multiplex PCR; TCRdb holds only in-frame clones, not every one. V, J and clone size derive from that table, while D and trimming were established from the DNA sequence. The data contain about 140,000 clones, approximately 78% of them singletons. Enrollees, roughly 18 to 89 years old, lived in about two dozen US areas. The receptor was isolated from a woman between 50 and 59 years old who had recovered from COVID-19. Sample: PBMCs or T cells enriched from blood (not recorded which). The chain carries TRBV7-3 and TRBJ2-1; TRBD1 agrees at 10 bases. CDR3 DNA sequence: TGTGCCAGCAGCCCCCCCGGGACAGGGGTGAAGAATGAGCAGTTCTTC. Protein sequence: CASSPPGTGVKNEQFF.